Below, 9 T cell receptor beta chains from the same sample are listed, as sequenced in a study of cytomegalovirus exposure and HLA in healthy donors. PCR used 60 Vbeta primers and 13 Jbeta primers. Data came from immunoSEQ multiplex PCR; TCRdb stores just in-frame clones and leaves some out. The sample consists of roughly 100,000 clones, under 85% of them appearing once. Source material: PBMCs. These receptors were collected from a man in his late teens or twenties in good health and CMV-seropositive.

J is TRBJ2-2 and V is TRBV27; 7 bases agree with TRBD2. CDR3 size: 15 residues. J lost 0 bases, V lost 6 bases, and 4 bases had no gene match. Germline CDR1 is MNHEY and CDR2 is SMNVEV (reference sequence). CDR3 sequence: CASRWGGTNTGELFF. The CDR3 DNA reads TGTGCCAGCAGGTGGGGGGGGACGAACACCGGGGAGCTGTTTTTT.

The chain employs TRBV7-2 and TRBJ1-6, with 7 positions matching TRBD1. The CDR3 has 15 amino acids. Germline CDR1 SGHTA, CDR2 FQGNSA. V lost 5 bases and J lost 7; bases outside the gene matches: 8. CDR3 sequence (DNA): TGTGCCAGCAGCCCAGTGGGCAGGGGGAATTCACCCCTCCACTTT. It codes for CASSPVGRGNSPLHF.

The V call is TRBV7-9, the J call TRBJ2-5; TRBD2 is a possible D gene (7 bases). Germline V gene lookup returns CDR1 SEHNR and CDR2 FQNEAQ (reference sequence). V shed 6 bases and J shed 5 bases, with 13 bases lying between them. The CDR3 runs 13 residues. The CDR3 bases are TGTGCCAGCAGGGGGGGGGCAGGCGAGACCCAGTACTTC. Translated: CASRGGAGETQYF.

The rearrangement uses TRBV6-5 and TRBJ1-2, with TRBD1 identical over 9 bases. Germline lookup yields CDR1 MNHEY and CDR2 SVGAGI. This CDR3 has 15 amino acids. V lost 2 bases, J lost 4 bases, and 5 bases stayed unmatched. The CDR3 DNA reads TGTGCCAGCAGTTACACGACAGGGGGTAGCTATGGCTACACCTTC. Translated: CASSYTTGGSYGYTF.

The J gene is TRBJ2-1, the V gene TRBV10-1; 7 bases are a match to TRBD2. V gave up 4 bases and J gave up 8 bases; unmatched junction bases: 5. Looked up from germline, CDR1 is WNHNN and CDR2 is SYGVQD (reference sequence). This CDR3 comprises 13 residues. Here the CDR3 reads CASSGTSFDEQFF. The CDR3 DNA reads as TGCGCCAGCAGTGGGACTAGTTTCGATGAGCAGTTCTTC.

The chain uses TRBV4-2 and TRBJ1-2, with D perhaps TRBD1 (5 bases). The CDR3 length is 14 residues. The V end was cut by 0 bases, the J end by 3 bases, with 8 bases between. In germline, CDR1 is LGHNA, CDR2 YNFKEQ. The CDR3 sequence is CASSQETGDYGYTF. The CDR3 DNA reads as TGTGCCAGCAGCCAAGAAACAGGAGACTATGGCTACACCTTC.

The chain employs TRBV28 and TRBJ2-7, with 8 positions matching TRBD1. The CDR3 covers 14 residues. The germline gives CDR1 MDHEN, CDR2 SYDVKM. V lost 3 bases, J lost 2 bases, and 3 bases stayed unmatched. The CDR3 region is CASSFVDRAYEQYF. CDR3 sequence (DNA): TGTGCCAGCAGTTTCGTGGACAGGGCCTACGAGCAGTACTTC.

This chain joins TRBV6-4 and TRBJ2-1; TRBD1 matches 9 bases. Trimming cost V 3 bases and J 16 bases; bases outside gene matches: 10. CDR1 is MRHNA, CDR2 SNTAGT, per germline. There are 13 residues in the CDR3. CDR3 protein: CASSEHSGTGTFF. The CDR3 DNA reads TGTGCCAGCAGTGAACACTCCGGGACAGGGACTTTCTTC.

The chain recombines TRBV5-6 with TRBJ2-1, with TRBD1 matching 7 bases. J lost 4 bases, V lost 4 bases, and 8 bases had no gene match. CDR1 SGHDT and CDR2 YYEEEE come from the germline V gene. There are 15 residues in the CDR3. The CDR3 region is CASSQLGQTYNEQFF. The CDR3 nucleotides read TGTGCCAGCAGCCAACTGGGACAGACTTACAATGAGCAGTTCTTC. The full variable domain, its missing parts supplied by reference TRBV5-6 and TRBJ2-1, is DAGVTQSPTHLIKTRGQQVTLRCSPKSGHDTVSWYQQALGQGPQFIFQYYEEEERQRGNFPDRFSGHQFPNYSSELNVNALLLGDSALYLCASSQLGQTYNEQFFGPGTRLTVL.